This passage covers 29 T cell receptor beta chains from one sample sequenced in a study of T cell repertoires in cytomegalovirus infection. TCRdb re-called the reads with MiXCR, one entry per CDR3 protein. The sample holds about 310,000 distinct CDR3 sequences, 9.6% seen once. Sequenced material: PBMCs. The origin of the receptors is a human donor in good health (CMV status not recorded). Some clones in this sample may be carry-over from other donors' samples.

This clonotype was counted many times. The V call is TRBV25-1, the J call TRBJ2-1; 9 bases are a match to TRBD2. Per germline, CDR1 MGHDK and CDR2 SYGVNS. This CDR3 region has 17 residues. V gave up 6 bases and J gave up 3 bases; unmatched junction bases: 12. CDR3: CASSPSTSGADYNEQFF. In DNA, the CDR3 is TGTGCCAGCAGCCCTTCGACTAGCGGAGCCGACTACAATGAGCAGTTCTTC.

This clonotype was observed many times. V gene TRBV7-2 combines with J gene TRBJ1-1; weak D call: TRBD1 (5 bases). The V end lost 5 bases, the J end lost 3 bases, and 19 bases lay between the germline ends. Germline lookup yields CDR1 SGHTA and CDR2 FQGNSA. The length of the CDR3 is 16 residues. CDR3 loop: CASSPQVGWFYTEAFF. In nucleotides, the CDR3 is TGTGCCAGCAGCCCACAGGTCGGGTGGTTTTACACTGAAGCTTTCTTT.

The genes are TRBV2 and TRBJ1-5; a weak D match, TRBD1 (5 bases). Germline CDR1 and CDR2: SNHLY and FYNNEI. The CDR3 loop spans 14 amino acids. Trimming took off 4 bases at V and 3 bases at J, with 10 bases between the two ends. The CDR3 DNA sequence: TGTGCCAGCAGTGGAGGGGACTTCAATCAGCCCCAGCATTTT. It encodes CASSGGDFNQPQHF. Supplemented by reference TRBV2 and TRBJ1-5, the full variable domain reads EPEVTQTPSHQVTQMGQEVILRCVPISNHLYFYWYRQILGQKVEFLVSFYNNEISEKSEIFDDQFSVERPDGSNFTLKIRSTKLEDSAMYFCASSGGDFNQPQHFGDGTRLSIL.

This clonotype was seen repeatedly, ten times or more. The rearrangement joins TRBV7-9 to TRBJ2-1; the match to TRBD1 covers 9 bases. The CDR3 consists of 16 residues. V dropped 2 bases and J dropped 7; count of bases not matched to a gene: 9. Germline V gene lookup returns CDR1 SEHNR and CDR2 FQNEAQ (reference sequence). CDR3 amino acids: CASSLPWDRAGNEQFF. The CDR3 nucleotides read TGTGCCAGCAGCTTACCTTGGGACAGGGCTGGGAATGAGCAGTTCTTC.

There are many counts of this clonotype. The chain has TRBV28 and TRBJ1-6, with D uncertain. Germline CDR1 MDHEN, CDR2 SYDVKM. The CDR3 extends over 14 amino acids. Trimming shortened V by 6 bases and J by 13 bases, and 19 bases separated the two germline ends. This CDR3 reads CASSFEDGERPLHF. The DNA for the CDR3 is TGTGCCAGCAGCTTTGAGGACGGGGAACGGCCCCTCCACTTT.

This clonotype was recorded many times. The rearrangement links TRBV7-2 to TRBJ1-3; D unclear. V was shortened by 4 bases and J by 2 bases, with 12 bases between the two germline ends. The CDR3 consists of 15 residues. Germline V CDR1 and CDR2: SGHTA, FQGNSA. CDR3 residues: CASSSAPGTGNTIYF. The CDR3 DNA sequence: TGTGCCAGCAGCTCCGCCCCAGGAACTGGAAACACCATATATTTT.

Many counts were recorded for this clonotype. The chain couples TRBV6-1 to TRBJ1-4; maybe TRBD1 (5 bases). This CDR3 is built from 16 residues. Germline V lookup: CDR1 MNHNS, CDR2 SASEGT. Trimming pared 3 bases from V and 5 bases from J, leaving 16 bases between. In nucleotides, the CDR3 is TGTGCCAGCAGTGACTCCCCAGGGACGCCCAATGAAAAACTGTTTTTT. It is translated as CASSDSPGTPNEKLFF.

This clonotype was seen a handful of times. A read error may explain this, as a much larger clone is one base away. This rearrangement joins TRBV28 to TRBJ1-1, with unresolved D. The V end was cut by 7 bases, the J end by 0 bases, with 6 bases between. This CDR3 spans 12 amino acids. Germline-derived CDR1 and CDR2 are MDHEN and SYDVKM. CDR3: CASTPMNTEAFF. CDR3 sequence (DNA): TGTGCCAGCACCCCGATGAACACTGAAGCTTTCTTT.

This clonotype came up a few times. The chain recombines TRBV20-1 with TRBJ1-1; a possible D gene is TRBD1 (5 bases). Germline assignment: CDR1 DFQATT and CDR2 SNEGSKA (reference sequence). Deletions cut 0 bases from V and 6 bases from J, with 23 bases between. There are 17 residues in the CDR3. For the CDR3, the DNA is TGCAGTGCTAGAGACGAACCGGGGCGAGGATATGGTTCTGAAGCTTTCTTT. Translation: CSARDEPGRGYGSEAFF.

The sample holds many counts of this clonotype. The rearrangement links TRBV19 to TRBJ1-5; a weak D match, TRBD1 (5 bases). Trimming shortened V by 2 bases and J by 2 bases, and 10 bases separated the two germline ends. The CDR3 loop spans 15 amino acids. From germline, CDR1 is LNHDA and CDR2 SQIVND (reference sequence). The CDR3 DNA reads as TGTGCCAGTAGTATATCAGGGTCGGGCAATCAGCCCCAGCATTTT. Its protein product is CASSISGSGNQPQHF. Full variable domain (outside the CDR3, taken from reference TRBV19 and TRBJ1-5): DGGITQSPKYLFRKEGQNVTLSCEQNLNHDAMYWYRQDPGQGLRLIYYSQIVNDFQKGDIAEGYSVSREKKESFPLTVTSAQKNPTAFYLCASSISGSGNQPQHFGDGTRLSIL.

This clonotype was detected only a few times. The chain has TRBV20-1 and TRBJ2-4; D is uncertain. The ends were cut back, 6 bases at V and 0 bases at J, with 15 bases in the middle. The CDR3 runs 15 residues. Germline V lookup: CDR1 DFQATT, CDR2 SNEGSKA (reference sequence). The CDR3 nucleotides are TGCAGTGCCGAGACCAGGAAAATAGCCAAAAACATTCAGTACTTC. Its translation is CSAETRKIAKNIQYF.

A few counts support this clonotype. The chain joins TRBV4-1 to TRBJ1-5; possible D gene TRBD1, 6 bases. Germline V lookup: CDR1 MGHRA, CDR2 YSYEKL. The CDR3 length is 15 residues. Trimming stripped 1 base from V and 9 bases from J, with 16 bases between. The CDR3 protein is CASSQAVDRWAPQHF. CDR3 nucleotides: TGCGCCAGCAGCCAAGCGGTTGACAGGTGGGCGCCCCAGCATTTT.

The chain couples TRBV20-1 to TRBJ1-5; D gene unclear. In germline, CDR1 is DFQATT, CDR2 SNEGSKA (reference sequence). The CDR3 loop spans 14 amino acids. V was shortened by 3 bases and J by 6 bases, with 15 bases between the two germline ends. The CDR3 DNA is TGCAGTGCTAGGGTCCCGGATGGAGGTCAGCCCCAGCATTTT. Translating it yields CSARVPDGGQPQHF.

This rearrangement joins TRBV18 to TRBJ2-7, with a tentative D call TRBD1 (5 bases). Between the trimmed V and J ends, which lost 3 bases and 2 bases, there was a span of 11 bases. The CDR3 sequence is 14 residues long. The germline V gene has CDR1 KGHSH and CDR2 LQKENI. DNA for the CDR3: TGTGCCAGCTCACCGAACAGGCGACCCTACGAGCAGTACTTC. Residues: CASSPNRRPYEQYF.

This clonotype was seen many times. This chain connects TRBV29-1 to TRBJ2-1; 9 bases match TRBD1. The CDR3 loop spans 16 amino acids. V gave up 1 base and J gave up 3 bases; unmatched junction bases: 7. Per germline, CDR1 SQVTM and CDR2 ANQGSEA. The CDR3 spells CSVEGIGTGFYNEQFF. CDR3 DNA: TGCAGCGTTGAAGGAATAGGGACAGGGTTCTACAATGAGCAGTTCTTC.

This clonotype was counted ten times or more. The rearrangement uses TRBV5-1 and TRBJ2-4; D tentatively reads TRBD1 or TRBD2 (5 bases each). The V end lost 6 bases, the J end lost 8 bases, and 21 bases lay between the germline ends. This CDR3 comprises 15 residues. CDR1 and CDR2 from the germline V gene are SGHRS and YFSETQ. The CDR3 coding sequence is TGCGCCAGCACCGTTGGGGACCGTTTTGGAGACATTCAGTACTTC. This codes for CASTVGDRFGDIQYF.

This clonotype was seen many times. The chain is built from TRBV11-2 and TRBJ2-5, with 7 bases aligning to TRBD1. Looked up from germline, CDR1 is SGHAT and CDR2 is FQNNGV. V trimming: 5 bases; J trimming: 1 base; junction bases outside the gene matches: 7. The CDR3 runs 15 residues. This CDR3 reads CASSQSGTVQETQYF. CDR3 coding DNA: TGTGCCAGCAGCCAATCGGGGACAGTCCAAGAGACCCAGTACTTC.

At least ten counts were recorded for this clonotype. This chain joins TRBV6-2 or TRBV6-3 and TRBJ2-1; TRBD2 agrees at 9 bases. The V gene's germline CDR1 is MNHEY and CDR2 SVGEGT. Germline trimming cut 7 bases from V and 11 bases from J; bases unmatched to any gene: 12. The CDR3 runs 14 residues. CDR3 loop: CASTKSGGTMKQFF. In nucleotides, the CDR3 is TGTGCCAGCACGAAAAGCGGGGGGACAATGAAGCAGTTCTTC.

This clonotype was seen repeatedly, ten times or more. The chain is built from TRBV20-1 and TRBJ1-6, with D tentatively TRBD1 (6 bases). Germline V lookup: CDR1 DFQATT, CDR2 SNEGSKA (reference sequence). This CDR3 has 16 amino acids. Trimming left V 6 bases short and J 8 bases short, with 23 bases between. Here the CDR3 DNA reads TGCAGTGCCACCTCCTGGGCCGGGACAAGGGATTCACCCCTCCACTTT. Translation gives CSATSWAGTRDSPLHF.

In its sample, this clonotype was seen many times. The rearrangement links TRBV6-1 to TRBJ2-1, with TRBD1 matching 9 bases. Germline trimming cut 0 bases from V and 8 bases from J; bases unmatched to any gene: 17. The CDR3 covers 19 residues. CDR1 is MNHNS and CDR2 is SASEGT in the germline V gene. For the CDR3, the DNA is TGTGCCAGCAGTGAAGCCCTCTCTGGAGGGACAGGGAGGAGTGATGAGCAGTTCTTC. It codes for CASSEALSGGTGRSDEQFF.

This clonotype was recorded many times. The V and J genes are TRBV12-5 and TRBJ1-1; D remains ambiguous. Per germline, CDR1 LGHNT and CDR2 FRNRAP. Between the trimmed V and J ends, which lost 1 base and 0 bases, there was a span of 12 bases. There are 16 residues in the CDR3. The DNA for the CDR3 is TGTGCTAGTGGTTTGGGTTACTTTGACATGAACACTGAAGCTTTCTTT. Encoded protein: CASGLGYFDMNTEAFF.

This clonotype appeared many times. This chain links TRBV7-3 with TRBJ2-5, with D perhaps TRBD2 (5 bases). V was clipped by 1 base and J by 7 bases, with 10 bases between them. Germline CDR1 and CDR2: SGHTA and FQGTGA. The CDR3 consists of 13 residues. The DNA of the CDR3 is TGTGCCAGCAGCTTAAGTGGCGAGGGGACCCAGTACTTC. Its protein product is CASSLSGEGTQYF.

This clonotype showed up many times. As DNA, the CDR3 is TGTGCCAGTAGTCCACGAGGTTTTGGTAGGGATGGCTACACCTTC. It is translated as CASSPRGFGRDGYTF. The V gene is TRBV19, the J gene TRBJ1-2; no definite D call. Germline CDR1 and CDR2: LNHDA and SQIVND (reference sequence). V was pared by 5 bases and J by 6 bases, with 19 bases between. The CDR3 totals 15 residues.

This clonotype was counted many times. The V call is TRBV6-2 or TRBV6-3, the J call TRBJ2-5; D gene unclear. The germline V gene encodes CDR1 MNHEY and CDR2 SVGEGT. This CDR3 comprises 13 residues. The V gene lost 4 bases and the J gene lost 4 bases, with 10 bases spanning the gap. The CDR3 bases are TGTGCCAGCAGTTCCTGGGTTGGAGAGACCCAGTACTTC. Translation: CASSSWVGETQYF.

This chain connects TRBV5-6 to TRBJ1-2, with 9 nucleotides matching TRBD1. Germline V CDR1 and CDR2: SGHDT, YYEEEE. The CDR3 is 15 amino acids. The trim removed 4 bases at V and 6 bases at J, leaving 10 bases unmatched. The CDR3 nucleotides read TGTGCCAGCAGCAATTACCGGGACAGGGTTGATGGCTACACCTTC. It is translated as CASSNYRDRVDGYTF.

In this sample, this clonotype turned up many times. The chain recombines TRBV6-6 with TRBJ1-5; D gene unclear. Germline V gene lookup returns CDR1 MNHNY and CDR2 SVGAGI (reference sequence). The CDR3 has 12 residues. V was clipped by 5 bases and J by 6 bases, with 8 bases between them. CDR3 protein: CASSQYGQPQHF. CDR3 sequence (DNA): TGTGCCAGCAGTCAATACGGTCAGCCCCAGCATTTT.

In this sample, this clonotype turned up many times. V is TRBV7-8 and J is TRBJ1-4; D gene unclear. In germline, CDR1 is SGHVS, CDR2 FQNEAQ. V lost 6 bases and J 0 bases, leaving 11 bases between the germline ends. CDR3 length equals 15 residues. The DNA for the CDR3 is TGTGCCAGCAGTACCGGGAGGACAACTAATGAAAAACTGTTTTTT. Its translation is CASSTGRTTNEKLFF. The whole variable domain, filled in from reference TRBV7-8 and TRBJ1-4, reads GAGVSQSPRYKVAKRGQDVALRCDPISGHVSLFWYQQALGQGPEFLTYFQNEAQLDKSGLPSDRFFAERPEGSVSTLKIQRTQQEDSAVYLCASSTGRTTNEKLFFGSGTQLSVL.

This clonotype was observed at least ten times. This chain connects TRBV20-1 to TRBJ2-6, with TRBD1 matching 7 bases. This CDR3 comprises 19 residues. Unmatched junction bases numbered 17, after V lost 6 bases and J lost 0 bases. Looked up from germline, CDR1 is DFQATT and CDR2 is SNEGSKA (reference sequence). CDR3: CSAYPRGGPTYSGANVLTF. The CDR3 DNA is TGCAGTGCCTACCCTAGAGGGGGCCCGACCTACTCTGGGGCCAACGTCCTGACTTTC.

J is TRBJ1-1 and V is TRBV5-1; D might be TRBD1 (6 bases). Between the trimmed V and J ends, which lost 0 bases and 5 bases, there was a span of 14 bases. The CDR3 extends over 15 amino acids. The germline V gene encodes CDR1 SGHRS and CDR2 YFSETQ. The CDR3 nucleotides are TGCGCCAGCAGCTTGGTAAGGGGGGGTATGACTGAAGCTTTCTTT. This translates into CASSLVRGGMTEAFF.